This is a list of T cell receptor beta chains from one sample in a study of somatic mutations in cytotoxic T cells in rheumatoid arthritis. Measured with immunoSEQ multiplex PCR; TCRdb has only the in-frame clones, and not every one. Of approximately 11,000 clones in the sample, around nine tenths were seen once. Sequencing was carried out using CD8+ T cells sorted from blood. All receptors come from a woman under 30 with rheumatoid arthritis. Both conserved end residues are part of each CDR3. A D gene is named only where the DNA matches it firmly. Not all rows give a size; the values are once, few, many and, for expanded clones, a class.

v_call	d_call	j_call	clone_size	cdr3_nt	cdr3_aa
TRBV7-9	-	TRBJ1-2	-	TGTGCCAGCAGCCCCCGCCTAGACTATGGCTACACCTTC	CASSPRLDYGYTF
TRBV19	TRBD2	TRBJ2-7	-	TGTGCCACCGGCGGGGGCTACGAGCAGTACTTC	CATGGGYEQYF
TRBV27	-	TRBJ1-3	-	TGTGCCAGCAGCCCCGCAGGGACTGGAAACACCATATATTTT	CASSPAGTGNTIYF
TRBV19	-	TRBJ1-1	-	TGTGCCAGTAGGGTGGCAGGCACTGAAGCTTTCTTT	CASRVAGTEAFF
TRBV11-3	-	TRBJ2-3	-	TGTGCCAGCAGCCCTTACGGGACAGATACGCAGTATTTT	CASSPYGTDTQYF
TRBV11-2	-	TRBJ2-3	-	TGTGCCAGCAGCTTTGGACCGGGAATCTATCGCACAGATACGCAGTATTTT	CASSFGPGIYRTDTQYF
TRBV10-3	TRBD2	TRBJ2-7	-	TGTGCCATCAGTGAGGAACTAGCGGGGGCCTACGAGCAGTACTTC	CAISEELAGAYEQYF
TRBV6-4	TRBD2	TRBJ2-3	-	TGTGCCAGCAGTGACTCTAGCGGGGGGGCCACAGATACGCAGTATTTT	CASSDSSGGATDTQYF
TRBV28	TRBD2	TRBJ2-7	-	TGTGCCAGCAGTTTGTTCTCGCGGGAGAATGGCGAGCAGTACTTC	CASSLFSRENGEQYF
TRBV4-3	TRBD1	TRBJ1-2	-	TGCGCCAGCAGCCAAGATTCCGACAGGGGCTATGGCTACACCTTC	CASSQDSDRGYGYTF
TRBV9	-	TRBJ2-2	-	TGTGCCAGCAGCGTAGTGGAGGGACCGAACACCGGGGAGCTGTTTTTT	CASSVVEGPNTGELFF
TRBV27	-	TRBJ2-1	-	TGTGCCAGCAGTTCCCCCCTTGACAGGTTAGGCAATGAGCAGTTCTTC	CASSSPLDRLGNEQFF
TRBV30	-	TRBJ2-1	few	TGTGCCTGGAGTGACAGGTACAATGAGCAGTTCTTC	CAWSDRYNEQFF
TRBV11-2	-	TRBJ1-2	-	TGTGCCAGCAAGAACTCGGCCGTAGGTTGGAGGGACTACACCTTC	CASKNSAVGWRDYTF
TRBV27	TRBD2	TRBJ2-7	-	TGTGCCAGCAGTTACCGACTAGCGGTTCCCTACGAGCAGTACTTC	CASSYRLAVPYEQYF
TRBV9	-	TRBJ1-2	once	TGTGCCAGCAGCGTTACCGGGGGACTGATAGGCTACACCTTC	CASSVTGGLIGYTF
TRBV4-1	TRBD2	TRBJ2-3	-	TGCGCCAGCAGCCTCGGACTAGCGGGAGGCGAGTGGGGCACAGATACGCAGTATTTT	CASSLGLAGGEWGTDTQYF
TRBV15	-	TRBJ2-7	-	TGTGCCACCAGCAACTTAGACAGCCCCGAGCAGTACTTC	CATSNLDSPEQYF
TRBV6-6	TRBD2	TRBJ2-7	once	TGTGCCAGCAGGGGGATAACTAGCGGGCGGAGCTACGAGCAGTACTTC	CASRGITSGRSYEQYF
TRBV28	TRBD1	TRBJ1-6	-	TGTGCCAGCCACGTACAGGGGCGCAGGACTTCACCCCTCCACTTT	CASHVQGRRTSPLHF
TRBV7-9	TRBD1	TRBJ2-7	-	TGTGCCAGCAGCTTAGGGACAGGGGAGTACGAGCAGTACTTC	CASSLGTGEYEQYF
TRBV9	TRBD2	TRBJ2-1	-	TGTGCCAGCAGCGCTGAGGGACTAGCGGCAGGCGGAAGCTCCTACAATGAGCAGTTCTTC	CASSAEGLAAGGSSYNEQFF
TRBV21-1	-	TRBJ2-5	-	TGTGCCAGCAGCAAAAAGAGGGGGGGATTAGAGACCCAGTACTTC	CASSKKRGGLETQYF
TRBV9	-	TRBJ1-6	-	TGTGCCAGCAGCGTAGTCCCTACGAGGTATAATTCACCCCTCCACTTT	CASSVVPTRYNSPLHF
TRBV9	TRBD1	TRBJ2-2	-	TGTGCCAGCAGGTCCGGGACAGGGGACACCGGGGAGCTGTTTTTT	CASRSGTGDTGELFF
TRBV6-5	-	TRBJ1-1	-	TGTGCCAGCAGACCCAGGGGGAACACTGAAGCTTTCTTT	CASRPRGNTEAFF
TRBV2	TRBD1	TRBJ1-1	-	TGTGCCAGCAGTGATCGGCAGGGGGCTACTGAAGCTTTCTTT	CASSDRQGATEAFF
TRBV10-1	-	TRBJ1-5	few	TGCGCCAGTAGACAGAGATATAGCAATCAGCCCCAGCATTTT	CASRQRYSNQPQHF
TRBV27	-	TRBJ2-7	once	TGTGCCAGCAGGCCACACCTCGGGAAATACGAGCAGTACTTC	CASRPHLGKYEQYF